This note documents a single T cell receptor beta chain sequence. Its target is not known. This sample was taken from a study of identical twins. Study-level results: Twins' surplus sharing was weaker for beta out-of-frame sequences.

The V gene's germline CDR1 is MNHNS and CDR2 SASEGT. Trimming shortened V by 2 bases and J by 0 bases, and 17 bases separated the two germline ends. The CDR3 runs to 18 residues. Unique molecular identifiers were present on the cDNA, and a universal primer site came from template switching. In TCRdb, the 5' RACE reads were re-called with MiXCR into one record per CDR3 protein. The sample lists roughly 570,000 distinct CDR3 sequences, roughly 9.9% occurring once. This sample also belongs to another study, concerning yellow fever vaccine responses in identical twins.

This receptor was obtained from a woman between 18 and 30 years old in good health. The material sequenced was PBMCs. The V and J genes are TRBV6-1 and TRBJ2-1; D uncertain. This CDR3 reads CASSERVLDETSYNEQFF. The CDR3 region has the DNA TGTGCCAGCAGTGAAAGGGTTCTAGATGAAACCTCCTACAATGAGCAGTTCTTC.